Listed below are T cell receptor beta chains from one sample, sequenced in a study of blood T cell repertoires in COVID-19. Here immunoSEQ multiplex PCR was the method, and the copy in TCRdb shows in-frame clones only, minus some. The table shows under 250,000 clones, with roughly 82% occurring only once. The sequenced sample consisted of peripheral blood. These receptors were taken from a woman in her sixties or seventies with acute or convalescent COVID-19. Each CDR3 is given with its conserved first and last residue. D genes are given only for firm matches. Clone size is shown for a subset of rows, as once, few, many or a class of expanded clone.

clone_size: -; j_call: TRBJ2-5; v_call: TRBV27; d_call: TRBD2; cdr3_aa: CASSYGRGRETQYF; cdr3_nt: TGTGCCAGCAGTTACGGGCGGGGGAGGGAGACCCAGTACTTC
clone_size: -; j_call: TRBJ2-2; v_call: TRBV24-1; d_call: -; cdr3_aa: CATSDLRDTGELFF; cdr3_nt: TGTGCCACCAGTGACCTGCGGGATACCGGGGAGCTGTTTTTT
clone_size: -; j_call: TRBJ1-2; v_call: TRBV16; d_call: -; cdr3_aa: CASSQFHRDVGYTF; cdr3_nt: TGTGCCAGCAGCCAATTTCACAGGGATGTTGGCTACACCTTC
clone_size: -; j_call: TRBJ1-2; v_call: TRBV28; d_call: TRBD1; cdr3_aa: CASSLGQGGGYTF; cdr3_nt: TGTGCCAGCAGTTTAGGACAGGGGGGCGGCTACACCTTC
clone_size: -; j_call: TRBJ2-5; v_call: TRBV27; d_call: TRBD1; cdr3_aa: CASRIFGQGTKETQYF; cdr3_nt: TGTGCCAGCAGGATATTCGGACAGGGAACTAAAGAGACCCAGTACTTC
clone_size: -; j_call: TRBJ2-2; v_call: TRBV4-3; d_call: TRBD1; cdr3_aa: CASSQEATGAGTGELFF; cdr3_nt: TGCGCCAGCAGCCAAGAGGCGACAGGGGCGGGAACCGGGGAGCTGTTTTTT
clone_size: -; j_call: TRBJ2-3; v_call: TRBV28; d_call: TRBD1; cdr3_aa: CATGDSLYVTDTQYF; cdr3_nt: TGTGCCACCGGGGACAGCCTCTACGTTACAGATACGCAGTATTTT
clone_size: -; j_call: TRBJ2-2; v_call: TRBV28; d_call: TRBD1; cdr3_aa: CASSYPGTGNTGELFF; cdr3_nt: TGTGCCAGCAGTTACCCCGGGACAGGGAACACCGGGGAGCTGTTTTTT
clone_size: -; j_call: TRBJ2-7; v_call: TRBV7-2; d_call: TRBD1; cdr3_aa: CASSLMGQGIHEQYF; cdr3_nt: TGTGCCAGCAGCCTAATGGGACAGGGGATCCACGAGCAGTACTTC
clone_size: -; j_call: TRBJ1-1; v_call: TRBV20-1; d_call: -; cdr3_aa: CSASQPGNTEAFF; cdr3_nt: TGCAGTGCTAGTCAACCAGGGAACACTGAAGCTTTCTTT
clone_size: -; j_call: TRBJ1-1; v_call: TRBV5-1; d_call: TRBD1; cdr3_aa: CASSLAASGGTEAFF; cdr3_nt: TGCGCCAGCAGCTTGGCCGCTTCAGGGGGCACTGAAGCTTTCTTT
clone_size: -; j_call: TRBJ2-3; v_call: TRBV7-2; d_call: -; cdr3_aa: CASSSLAADTQYF; cdr3_nt: TGTGCCAGCAGCTCACTAGCCGCAGATACGCAGTATTTT
clone_size: few; j_call: TRBJ1-4; v_call: TRBV28; d_call: -; cdr3_aa: CASSLAMGAGNEKLFF; cdr3_nt: TGTGCCAGCAGTTTGGCGATGGGGGCCGGTAATGAAAAACTGTTTTTT
clone_size: -; j_call: TRBJ1-2; v_call: TRBV6-6; d_call: TRBD1; cdr3_aa: CASSSAYRGNYGYTF; cdr3_nt: TGTGCCAGCAGTTCGGCTTACAGGGGGAACTATGGCTACACCTTC
clone_size: -; j_call: TRBJ1-6; v_call: TRBV2; d_call: TRBD1; cdr3_aa: CASTGTGLSPLHF; cdr3_nt: TGTGCCAGCACCGGGACAGGGCTTTCACCCCTCCACTTT
clone_size: few; j_call: TRBJ1-4; v_call: TRBV2; d_call: TRBD1; cdr3_aa: CASSAQGQYNEKLFF; cdr3_nt: TGTGCCAGCAGTGCCCAGGGACAGTACAATGAAAAACTGTTTTTT
clone_size: -; j_call: TRBJ1-1; v_call: TRBV5-1; d_call: -; cdr3_aa: CASSPIPGEGTEAFF; cdr3_nt: TGCGCCAGCAGTCCCATCCCAGGGGAAGGAACTGAAGCTTTCTTT
clone_size: -; j_call: TRBJ1-2; v_call: TRBV19; d_call: TRBD1; cdr3_aa: CASSIRAPGQGRHYGYTF; cdr3_nt: TGTGCCAGTAGTATTCGGGCTCCGGGACAGGGGAGGCACTATGGCTACACCTTC
clone_size: -; j_call: TRBJ2-7; v_call: TRBV27; d_call: TRBD2; cdr3_aa: CASMERGLSYEQYF; cdr3_nt: TGTGCCAGCATGGAGCGGGGGCTCTCCTACGAGCAGTACTTC
clone_size: -; j_call: TRBJ2-5; v_call: TRBV6-5; d_call: -; cdr3_aa: CASSQQETQYF; cdr3_nt: TGTGCCAGCAGCCAGCAAGAGACCCAGTACTTC
clone_size: -; j_call: TRBJ2-5; v_call: TRBV10-3; d_call: TRBD1; cdr3_aa: CAIPRQGGETQYF; cdr3_nt: TGTGCCATTCCCCGACAGGGGGGAGAGACCCAGTACTTC
clone_size: few; j_call: TRBJ1-2; v_call: TRBV29-1; d_call: TRBD1; cdr3_aa: CSVGRQGGYTF; cdr3_nt: TGCAGCGTTGGTAGACAGGGTGGCTACACCTTC
clone_size: -; j_call: TRBJ2-7; v_call: TRBV25-1; d_call: TRBD1; cdr3_aa: CASSAPGTGGLEQYF; cdr3_nt: TGTGCCAGCAGTGCACCCGGGACAGGGGGGCTGGAGCAGTACTTC
clone_size: -; j_call: TRBJ1-2; v_call: TRBV6-6; d_call: TRBD1; cdr3_aa: CASSSSGTDYGYTF; cdr3_nt: TGTGCCAGCAGTTCGTCCGGGACAGACTATGGCTACACCTTC
clone_size: once; j_call: TRBJ1-2; v_call: TRBV28; d_call: TRBD1; cdr3_aa: CASSETGDLNYGYTF; cdr3_nt: TGTGCCAGCAGTGAGACAGGGGACCTCAACTATGGCTACACCTTC
clone_size: -; j_call: TRBJ1-2; v_call: TRBV3-1/TRBV3-2; d_call: -; cdr3_aa: CASSQDEVTYGYTF; cdr3_nt: TGTGCCAGCAGCCAAGACGAGGTTACTTATGGCTACACCTTC
clone_size: -; j_call: TRBJ1-6; v_call: TRBV19; d_call: TRBD1; cdr3_aa: CASSIAGGGVNSPLHF; cdr3_nt: TGTGCCAGTAGTATAGCGGGAGGGGGCGTGAATTCACCCCTCCACTTT
clone_size: -; j_call: TRBJ2-1; v_call: TRBV12-3/TRBV12-4; d_call: TRBD1; cdr3_aa: CADRGPNEQFF; cdr3_nt: TGTGCCGATAGGGGGCCGAATGAGCAGTTCTTC
clone_size: -; j_call: TRBJ2-7; v_call: TRBV7-2; d_call: TRBD1; cdr3_aa: CASSLVQGNSYEQYF; cdr3_nt: TGTGCCAGCAGCCTAGTACAGGGGAACTCCTACGAGCAGTACTTC
clone_size: -; j_call: TRBJ1-2; v_call: TRBV9; d_call: TRBD1; cdr3_aa: CASTQGGTAYFYGYTF; cdr3_nt: TGTGCCAGCACTCAGGGCGGGACAGCCTATTTCTATGGCTACACCTTC
clone_size: -; j_call: TRBJ1-5; v_call: TRBV18; d_call: -; cdr3_aa: CASSPPGQFNQPQHF; cdr3_nt: TGTGCCAGCTCACCACCGGGGCAGTTCAATCAGCCCCAGCATTTT
clone_size: few; j_call: TRBJ1-6; v_call: TRBV7-6; d_call: -; cdr3_aa: CASSLEDGDNSPLHF; cdr3_nt: TGTGCCAGCAGCTTAGAAGACGGAGATAATTCACCCCTCCACTTT
clone_size: -; j_call: TRBJ1-6; v_call: TRBV10-1; d_call: -; cdr3_aa: CASRTGLNSPLHF; cdr3_nt: TGCGCCAGCAGGACAGGCCTTAATTCACCCCTCCACTTT
clone_size: -; j_call: TRBJ2-2; v_call: TRBV2; d_call: -; cdr3_aa: CASSEAQTNTGELFF; cdr3_nt: TGTGCCAGCAGTGAAGCACAGACAAACACCGGGGAGCTGTTTTTT
clone_size: -; j_call: TRBJ2-2; v_call: TRBV10-3; d_call: TRBD1; cdr3_aa: CAITLSGTGVAGELFF; cdr3_nt: TGTGCCATCACTCTTTCCGGGACAGGGGTGGCCGGGGAGCTGTTTTTT
clone_size: -; j_call: TRBJ2-5; v_call: TRBV28; d_call: TRBD1; cdr3_aa: CASSILDRGPRKTQYF; cdr3_nt: TGTGCCAGCAGCATTCTGGACAGGGGGCCTCGTAAGACCCAGTACTTC
clone_size: -; j_call: TRBJ2-2; v_call: TRBV7-2; d_call: -; cdr3_aa: CASSPGGAGTGELFF; cdr3_nt: TGTGCCAGCAGCCCCGGGGGAGCTGGCACCGGGGAGCTGTTTTTT
clone_size: -; j_call: TRBJ1-1; v_call: TRBV7-2; d_call: -; cdr3_aa: CASSLGTTNTEAFF; cdr3_nt: TGTGCCAGCAGCTTAGGGACAACGAACACTGAAGCTTTCTTT
clone_size: -; j_call: TRBJ1-3; v_call: TRBV18; d_call: TRBD1; cdr3_aa: CASSPGTGDREQNTIYF; cdr3_nt: TGTGCCAGCTCACCGGGGACAGGGGATCGAGAGCAAAACACCATATATTTT
clone_size: -; j_call: TRBJ1-3; v_call: TRBV5-6; d_call: TRBD1; cdr3_aa: CASSPNTGTVFSGNTIYF; cdr3_nt: TGTGCCAGCAGCCCAAACACCGGGACAGTCTTCTCTGGAAACACCATATATTTT
clone_size: -; j_call: TRBJ1-1; v_call: TRBV3-1/TRBV3-2; d_call: -; cdr3_aa: CASSQMGARNTEAFF; cdr3_nt: TGTGCCAGCAGCCAAATGGGGGCCAGGAACACTGAAGCTTTCTTT
clone_size: -; j_call: TRBJ1-5; v_call: TRBV24-1; d_call: -; cdr3_aa: CATSKGEGGNQPQHF; cdr3_nt: TGTGCCACCAGTAAAGGCGAAGGGGGCAATCAGCCCCAGCATTTT
clone_size: -; j_call: TRBJ2-3; v_call: TRBV5-4; d_call: TRBD2; cdr3_aa: CASSLGTSSRTDTQYF; cdr3_nt: TGTGCCAGCAGCCTTGGGACTAGCTCCCGCACAGATACGCAGTATTTT
clone_size: -; j_call: TRBJ2-5; v_call: TRBV7-9; d_call: -; cdr3_aa: CASSLEAGREETQYF; cdr3_nt: TGTGCCAGCAGCTTAGAGGCCGGACGGGAGGAGACCCAGTACTTC
clone_size: -; j_call: TRBJ1-5; v_call: TRBV6-5; d_call: -; cdr3_aa: CASGDKAIPFQPQHF; cdr3_nt: TGTGCCAGCGGCGACAAGGCAATTCCGTTTCAGCCCCAGCATTTT
clone_size: -; j_call: TRBJ1-2; v_call: TRBV4-1; d_call: TRBD1; cdr3_aa: CASSQDSTGQMSGYTF; cdr3_nt: TGCGCCAGCAGCCAAGATTCGACAGGGCAGATGAGTGGCTACACCTTC